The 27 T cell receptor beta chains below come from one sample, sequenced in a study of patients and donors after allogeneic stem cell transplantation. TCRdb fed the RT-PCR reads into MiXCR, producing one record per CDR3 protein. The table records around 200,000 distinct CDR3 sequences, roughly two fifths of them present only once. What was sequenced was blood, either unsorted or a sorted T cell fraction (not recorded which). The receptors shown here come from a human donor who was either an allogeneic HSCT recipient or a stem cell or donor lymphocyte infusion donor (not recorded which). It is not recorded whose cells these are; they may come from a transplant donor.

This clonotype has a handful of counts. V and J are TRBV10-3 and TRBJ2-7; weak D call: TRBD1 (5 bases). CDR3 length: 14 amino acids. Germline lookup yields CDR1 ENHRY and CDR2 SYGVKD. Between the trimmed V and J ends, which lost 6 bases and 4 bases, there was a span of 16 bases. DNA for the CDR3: TGTGCCATCAGCTCGGGCAGGGCGAAGTACGAGCAGTACTTC. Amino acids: CAISSGRAKYEQYF.

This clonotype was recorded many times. For the CDR3, the DNA is TGTGCCAGCAGTTCTACAGGGGGCTATGGCTACACCTTC. Protein sequence: CASSSTGGYGYTF. The genes are TRBV27 and TRBJ1-2; 8 bases align to TRBD1. Germline CDR1 is MNHEY and CDR2 is SMNVEV (reference sequence). CDR3 size: 13 residues. The J segment lost 4 bases and the V segment lost 4 bases, leaving 2 bases of the junction unmatched.

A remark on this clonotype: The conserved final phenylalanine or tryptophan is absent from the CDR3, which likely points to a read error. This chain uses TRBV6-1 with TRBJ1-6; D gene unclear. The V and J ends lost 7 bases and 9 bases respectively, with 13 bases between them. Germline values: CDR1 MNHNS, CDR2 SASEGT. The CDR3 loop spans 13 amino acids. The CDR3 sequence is CASILRGPSPLHL. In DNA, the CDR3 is TGTGCCAGCATCCTGAGAGGGCCTTCACCCCTCCACTTG.

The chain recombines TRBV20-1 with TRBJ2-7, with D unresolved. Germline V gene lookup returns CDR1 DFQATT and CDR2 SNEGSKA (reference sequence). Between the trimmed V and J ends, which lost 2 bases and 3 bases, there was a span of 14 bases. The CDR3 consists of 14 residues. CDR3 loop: CSARLPGRFYEQYF. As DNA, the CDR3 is TGCAGTGCTAGACTCCCAGGCCGGTTCTACGAGCAGTACTTC.

CDR3 coding DNA: TGTGCCATCAGTGCGCGGGCGATCCCCGATGGCTACACCTTC. It yields the protein CAISARAIPDGYTF. The genes are TRBV10-3 and TRBJ1-2; D unresolved. The CDR3 sequence is 14 residues long. Trimming took 4 bases from V and 6 from J, leaving 15 bases between them. Germline loops: CDR1 ENHRY, CDR2 SYGVKD.

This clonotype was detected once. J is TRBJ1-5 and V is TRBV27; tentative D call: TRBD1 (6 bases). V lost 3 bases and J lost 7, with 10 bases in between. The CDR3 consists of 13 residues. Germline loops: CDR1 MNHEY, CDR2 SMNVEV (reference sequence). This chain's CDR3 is CASSFQGLQPQHF. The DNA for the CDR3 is TGTGCCAGCAGTTTCCAGGGGTTGCAGCCCCAGCATTTT.

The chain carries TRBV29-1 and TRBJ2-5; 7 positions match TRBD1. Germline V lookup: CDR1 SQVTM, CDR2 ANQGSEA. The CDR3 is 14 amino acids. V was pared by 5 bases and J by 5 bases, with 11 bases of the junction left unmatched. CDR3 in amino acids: CSVFPLRGQETQYF. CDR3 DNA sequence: TGCAGCGTTTTCCCTCTAAGGGGGCAGGAGACCCAGTACTTC.

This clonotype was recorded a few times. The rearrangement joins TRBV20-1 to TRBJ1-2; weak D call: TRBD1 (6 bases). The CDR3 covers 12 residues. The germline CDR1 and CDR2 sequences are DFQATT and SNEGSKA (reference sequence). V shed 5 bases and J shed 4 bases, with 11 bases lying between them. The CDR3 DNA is TGCAGTGCTTGTGGGGGCGGCTATGGCTACACCTTC. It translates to CSACGGGYGYTF.

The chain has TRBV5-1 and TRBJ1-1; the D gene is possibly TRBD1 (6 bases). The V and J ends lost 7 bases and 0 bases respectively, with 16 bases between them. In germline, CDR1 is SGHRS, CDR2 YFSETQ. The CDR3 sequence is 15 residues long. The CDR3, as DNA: TGCGCCAGCCGAGAACCGGGGGCTTTGAACACTGAAGCTTTCTTT. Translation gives CASREPGALNTEAFF. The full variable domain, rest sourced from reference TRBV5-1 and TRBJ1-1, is KAGVTQTPRYLIKTRGQQVTLSCSPISGHRSVSWYQQTPGQGLQFLFEYFSETQRNKGNFPGRFSGRQFSNSRSEMNVSTLELGDSALYLCASREPGALNTEAFFGQGTRLTVV.

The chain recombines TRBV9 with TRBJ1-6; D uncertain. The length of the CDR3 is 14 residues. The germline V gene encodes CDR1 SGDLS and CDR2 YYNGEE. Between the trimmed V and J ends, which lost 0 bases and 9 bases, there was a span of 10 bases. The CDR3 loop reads CASSVELWGSPLHF. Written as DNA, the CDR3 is TGTGCCAGCAGCGTAGAGCTTTGGGGTTCACCCCTCCACTTT.

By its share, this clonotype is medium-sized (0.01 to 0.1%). The CDR3 DNA reads TGTGCCAGCTCACACGAGTCTAGCAATCAGCCCCAGCATTTT. It is translated as CASSHESSNQPQHF. This rearrangement joins TRBV18 to TRBJ1-5; D not resolved. Trimming left V 4 bases short and J 0 bases short, with 7 bases between. The CDR3 spans 14 residues. Germline V gene data show CDR1 as KGHSH and CDR2 as LQKENI.

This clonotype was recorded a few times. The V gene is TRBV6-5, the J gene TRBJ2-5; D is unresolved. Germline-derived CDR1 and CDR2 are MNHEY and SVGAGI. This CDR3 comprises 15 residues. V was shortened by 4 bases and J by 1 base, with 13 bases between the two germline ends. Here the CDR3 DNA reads TGTGCCAGCAGTTCGAAGGCGTTCCCCCAAGAGACCCAGTACTTC. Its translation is CASSSKAFPQETQYF.

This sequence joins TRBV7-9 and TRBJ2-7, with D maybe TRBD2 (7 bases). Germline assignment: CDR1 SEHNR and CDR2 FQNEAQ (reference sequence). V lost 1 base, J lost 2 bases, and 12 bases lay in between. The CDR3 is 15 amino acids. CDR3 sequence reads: CASSLEGGAAYEQYF. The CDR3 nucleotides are TGTGCCAGCAGCTTAGAAGGGGGGGCCGCCTACGAGCAGTACTTC.

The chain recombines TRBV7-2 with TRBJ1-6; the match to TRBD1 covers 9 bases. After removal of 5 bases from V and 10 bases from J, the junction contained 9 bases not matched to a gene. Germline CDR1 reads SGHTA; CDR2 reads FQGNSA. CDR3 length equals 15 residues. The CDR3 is CASSKRQGGGSPLHF. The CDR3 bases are TGTGCCAGCAGCAAGCGACAGGGGGGCGGATCACCCCTCCACTTT. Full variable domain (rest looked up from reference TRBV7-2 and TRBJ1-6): GAGVSQSPSNKVTEKGKDVELRCDPISGHTALYWYRQSLGQGLEFLIYFQGNSAPDKSGLPSDRFSAERTGGSVSTLTIQRTQQEDSAVYLCASSKRQGGGSPLHFGNGTRLTVT.

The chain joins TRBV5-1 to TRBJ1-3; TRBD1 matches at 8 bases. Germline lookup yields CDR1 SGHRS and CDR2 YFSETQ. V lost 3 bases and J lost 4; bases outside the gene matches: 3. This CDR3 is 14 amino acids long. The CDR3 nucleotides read TGCGCCAGCAGCTATTGGACAGGGGGAAACACCATATATTTT. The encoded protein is CASSYWTGGNTIYF.

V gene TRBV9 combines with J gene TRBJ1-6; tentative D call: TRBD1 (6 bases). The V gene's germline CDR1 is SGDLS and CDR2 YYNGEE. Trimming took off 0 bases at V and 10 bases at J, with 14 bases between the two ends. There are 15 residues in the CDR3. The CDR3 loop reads CASSVEPRGYSPLHF. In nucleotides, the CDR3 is TGTGCCAGCAGCGTAGAGCCCAGGGGCTACTCACCCCTCCACTTT.

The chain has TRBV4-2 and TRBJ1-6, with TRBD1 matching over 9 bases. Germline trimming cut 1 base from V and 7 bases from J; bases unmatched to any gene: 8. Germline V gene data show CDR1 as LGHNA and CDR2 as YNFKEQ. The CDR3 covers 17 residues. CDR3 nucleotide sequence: TGTGCCAGCAGCCAAGCTATGGGACAGGGAGGCAATTCACCCCTCCACTTT. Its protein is CASSQAMGQGGNSPLHF.

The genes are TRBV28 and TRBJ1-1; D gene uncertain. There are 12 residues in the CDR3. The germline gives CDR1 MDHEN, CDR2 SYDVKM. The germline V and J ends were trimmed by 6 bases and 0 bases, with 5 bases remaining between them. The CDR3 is CASSKMNTEAFF. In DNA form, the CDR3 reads TGTGCCAGCAGCAAGATGAACACTGAAGCTTTCTTT.

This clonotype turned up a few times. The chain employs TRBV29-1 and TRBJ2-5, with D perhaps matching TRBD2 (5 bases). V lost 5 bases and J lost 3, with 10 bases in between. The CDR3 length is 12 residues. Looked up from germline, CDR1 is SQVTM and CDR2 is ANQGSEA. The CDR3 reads CSVSGGEETQYF. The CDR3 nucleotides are TGCAGCGTTAGCGGAGGAGAAGAGACCCAGTACTTC.

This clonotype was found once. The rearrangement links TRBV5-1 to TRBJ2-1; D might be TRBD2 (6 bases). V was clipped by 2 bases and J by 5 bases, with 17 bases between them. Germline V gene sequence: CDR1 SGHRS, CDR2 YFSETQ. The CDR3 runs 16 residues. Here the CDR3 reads CASSLLRDSYDNEQFF. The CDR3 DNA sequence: TGCGCCAGCAGCTTACTCCGGGACTCGTACGACAATGAGCAGTTCTTC.

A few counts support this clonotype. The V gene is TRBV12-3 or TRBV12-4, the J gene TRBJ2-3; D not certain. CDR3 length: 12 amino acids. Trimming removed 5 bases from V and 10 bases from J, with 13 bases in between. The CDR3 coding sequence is TGTGCCAGCAGTCCTACACGATCTCCGCAGTATTTT. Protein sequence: CASSPTRSPQYF.

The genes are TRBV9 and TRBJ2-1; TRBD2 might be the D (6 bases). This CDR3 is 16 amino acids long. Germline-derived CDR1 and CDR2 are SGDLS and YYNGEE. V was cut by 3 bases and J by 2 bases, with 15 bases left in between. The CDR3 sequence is CASSAKRVTTYNEQFF. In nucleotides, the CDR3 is TGTGCCAGCAGCGCCAAGCGGGTTACGACCTACAATGAGCAGTTCTTC.

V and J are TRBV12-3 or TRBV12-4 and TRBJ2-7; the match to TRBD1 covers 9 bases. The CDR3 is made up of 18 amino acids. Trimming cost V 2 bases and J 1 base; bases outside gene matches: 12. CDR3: CASSLKLGQGVISYEQYF. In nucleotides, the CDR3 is TGTGCCAGCAGTTTAAAATTGGGACAGGGCGTTATATCCTACGAGCAGTACTTC.

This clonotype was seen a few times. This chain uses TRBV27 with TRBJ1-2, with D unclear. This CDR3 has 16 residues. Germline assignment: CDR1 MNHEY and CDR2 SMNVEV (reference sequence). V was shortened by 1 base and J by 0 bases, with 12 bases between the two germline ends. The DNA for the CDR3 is TGTGCCAGCAGTTTATACCCCAGACTTACTAACTATGGCTACACCTTC. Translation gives CASSLYPRLTNYGYTF.

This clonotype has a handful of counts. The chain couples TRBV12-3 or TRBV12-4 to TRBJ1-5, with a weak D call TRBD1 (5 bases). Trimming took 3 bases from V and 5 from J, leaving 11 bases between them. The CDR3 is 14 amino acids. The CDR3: CASSFGRADQPQHF. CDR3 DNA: TGTGCCAGCAGTTTCGGCAGGGCCGATCAGCCCCAGCATTTT.

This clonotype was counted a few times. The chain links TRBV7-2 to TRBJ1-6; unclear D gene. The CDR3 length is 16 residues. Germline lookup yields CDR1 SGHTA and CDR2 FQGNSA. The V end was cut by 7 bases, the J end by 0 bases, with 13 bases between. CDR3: CASTLTGSSYNSPLHF. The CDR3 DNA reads TGTGCCAGCACTCTTACGGGATCCTCCTATAATTCACCCCTCCACTTT.

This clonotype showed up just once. The CDR3 sequence: CASSQGGQSYNSPLHF. CDR3 sequence (DNA): TGCGCCAGCAGCCAAGGGGGACAGTCCTATAATTCACCCCTCCACTTT. The chain links TRBV4-1 to TRBJ1-6; the match to TRBD1 covers 7 bases. The CDR3 runs to 16 residues. V lost 1 base to trimming and J lost 1 base; unmatched junction nucleotides: 1. Germline loops: CDR1 MGHRA, CDR2 YSYEKL.